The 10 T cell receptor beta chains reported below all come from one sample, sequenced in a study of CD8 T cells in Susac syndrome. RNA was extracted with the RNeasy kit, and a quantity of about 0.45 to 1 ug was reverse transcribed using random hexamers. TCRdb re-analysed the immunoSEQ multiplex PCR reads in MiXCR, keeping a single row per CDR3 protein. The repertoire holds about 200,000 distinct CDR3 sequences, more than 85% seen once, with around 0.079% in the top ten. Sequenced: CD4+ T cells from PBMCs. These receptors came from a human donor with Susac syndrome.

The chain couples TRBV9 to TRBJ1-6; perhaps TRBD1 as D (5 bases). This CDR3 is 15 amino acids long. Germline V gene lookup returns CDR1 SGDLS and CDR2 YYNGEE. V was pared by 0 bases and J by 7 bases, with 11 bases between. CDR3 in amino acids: CASSVGGDPNSPLHF. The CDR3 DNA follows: TGTGCCAGCAGCGTAGGAGGGGACCCAAATTCACCCCTCCACTTT.

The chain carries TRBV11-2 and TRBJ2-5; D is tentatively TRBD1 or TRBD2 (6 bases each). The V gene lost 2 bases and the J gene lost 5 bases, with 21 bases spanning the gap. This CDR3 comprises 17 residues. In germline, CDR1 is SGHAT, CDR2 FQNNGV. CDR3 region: CASSLRGAGSAGETQYF. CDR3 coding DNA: TGTGCCAGCAGCTTAAGGGGGGCCGGGTCGGCAGGCGAGACCCAGTACTTC.

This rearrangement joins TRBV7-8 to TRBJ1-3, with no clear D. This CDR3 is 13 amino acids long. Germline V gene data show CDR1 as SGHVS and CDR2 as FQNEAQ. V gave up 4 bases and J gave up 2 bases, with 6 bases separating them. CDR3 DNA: TGTGCCAGCAGCTCTCGGACTGGAAACACCATATATTTT. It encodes CASSSRTGNTIYF.

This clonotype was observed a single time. CDR3 sequence reads: CATSDFWEFTDTQYF. CDR3 DNA sequence: TGTGCCACCAGTGATTTCTGGGAATTCACAGATACGCAGTATTTT. This chain uses TRBV24-1 with TRBJ2-3, with no clear D. CDR1 KGHDR and CDR2 SFDVKD come from the germline V gene. The V end lost 1 base, the J end lost 2 bases, and 9 bases lay between the germline ends. CDR3 length: 15 amino acids.

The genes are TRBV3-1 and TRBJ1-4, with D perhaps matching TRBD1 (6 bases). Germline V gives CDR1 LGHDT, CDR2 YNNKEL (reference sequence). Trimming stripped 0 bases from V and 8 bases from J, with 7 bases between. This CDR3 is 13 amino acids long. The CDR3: CASSQEGGEKLFF. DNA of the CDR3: TGTGCCAGCAGCCAAGAAGGGGGGGAAAAACTGTTTTTT.

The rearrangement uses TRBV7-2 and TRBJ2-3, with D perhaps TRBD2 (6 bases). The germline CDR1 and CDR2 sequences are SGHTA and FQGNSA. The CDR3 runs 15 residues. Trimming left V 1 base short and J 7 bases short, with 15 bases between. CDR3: CASSLEGGGTHTQYF. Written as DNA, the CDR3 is TGTGCCAGCAGCTTAGAGGGCGGAGGGACCCATACGCAGTATTTT.

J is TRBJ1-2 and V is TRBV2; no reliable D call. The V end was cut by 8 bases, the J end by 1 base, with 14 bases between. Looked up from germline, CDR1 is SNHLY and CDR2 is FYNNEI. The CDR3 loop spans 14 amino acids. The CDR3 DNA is TGTGCCAGCGTGGCCAGGAGATATAACTATGGCTACACCTTC. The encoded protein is CASVARRYNYGYTF.

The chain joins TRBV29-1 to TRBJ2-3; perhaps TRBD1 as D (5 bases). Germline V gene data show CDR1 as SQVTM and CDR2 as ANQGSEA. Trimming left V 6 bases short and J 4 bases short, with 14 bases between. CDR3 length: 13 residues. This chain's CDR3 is CSVARGTADTQYF. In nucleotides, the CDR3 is TGCAGCGTCGCAAGGGGTACGGCAGATACGCAGTATTTT.

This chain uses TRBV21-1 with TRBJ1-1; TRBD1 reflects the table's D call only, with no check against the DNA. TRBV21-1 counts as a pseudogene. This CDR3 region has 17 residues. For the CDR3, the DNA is TGTGCCAGCAGCAAAAGGGGACAGGGCGGAAAGAACACTGAAGCTTTCTTT. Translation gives CASSKRGQGGKNTEAFF.

In nucleotides, the CDR3 is TGTGCAAGTCGCCCCGAGGAGGTAAACACCATATATTTT. It is translated as CASRPEEVNTIYF. V and J are TRBV12-2 and TRBJ1-3. TRBV12-2 is designated a pseudogene. There are 13 residues in the CDR3.